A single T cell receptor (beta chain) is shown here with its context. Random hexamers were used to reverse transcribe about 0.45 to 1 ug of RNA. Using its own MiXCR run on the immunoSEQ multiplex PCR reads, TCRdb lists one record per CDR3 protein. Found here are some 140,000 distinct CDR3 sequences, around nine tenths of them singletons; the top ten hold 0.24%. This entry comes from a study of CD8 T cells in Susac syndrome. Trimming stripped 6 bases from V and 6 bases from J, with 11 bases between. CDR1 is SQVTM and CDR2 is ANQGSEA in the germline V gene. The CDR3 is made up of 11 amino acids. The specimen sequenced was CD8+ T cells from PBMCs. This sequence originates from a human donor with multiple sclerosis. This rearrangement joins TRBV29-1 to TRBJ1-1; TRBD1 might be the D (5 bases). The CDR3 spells CSVPQGSEAFF. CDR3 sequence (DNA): TGCAGCGTACCCCAGGGTTCTGAAGCTTTCTTT.